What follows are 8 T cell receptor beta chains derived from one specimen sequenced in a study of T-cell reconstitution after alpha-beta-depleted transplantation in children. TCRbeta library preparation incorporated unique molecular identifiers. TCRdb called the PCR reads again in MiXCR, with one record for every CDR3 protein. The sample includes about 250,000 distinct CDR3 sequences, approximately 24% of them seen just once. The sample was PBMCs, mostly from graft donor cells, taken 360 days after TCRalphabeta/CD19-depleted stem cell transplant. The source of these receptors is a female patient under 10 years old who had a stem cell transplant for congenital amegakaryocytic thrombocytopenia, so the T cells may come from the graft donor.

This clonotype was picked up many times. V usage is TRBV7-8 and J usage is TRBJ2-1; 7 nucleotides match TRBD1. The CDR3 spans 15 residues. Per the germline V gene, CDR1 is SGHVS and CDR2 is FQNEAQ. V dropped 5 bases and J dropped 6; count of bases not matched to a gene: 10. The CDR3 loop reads CASSPNRGGFNEQFF. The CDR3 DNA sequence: TGTGCCAGCAGCCCCAACAGGGGCGGATTCAATGAGCAGTTCTTC.

CDR3 nucleotide sequence: TGTGCCAGCAGTTGGAGGGGTACACCTTTATGGGACACCGGGGAGCTGTTTTTT. Translated, it gives CASSWRGTPLWDTGELFF. The chain has TRBV6-2 or TRBV6-3 and TRBJ2-2, with D maybe TRBD2 (6 bases). This CDR3 has 18 amino acids. Germline V gene lookup returns CDR1 MNHEY and CDR2 SVGEGT. V was clipped by 4 bases and J by 3 bases, with 21 bases between them.

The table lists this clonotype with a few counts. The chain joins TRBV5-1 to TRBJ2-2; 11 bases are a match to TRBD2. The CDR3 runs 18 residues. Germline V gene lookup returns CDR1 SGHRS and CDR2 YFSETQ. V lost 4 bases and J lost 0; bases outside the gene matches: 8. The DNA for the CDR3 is TGCGCCAGCAGCCCTAGGGGACTAGCGGAGACGAACACCGGGGAGCTGTTTTTT. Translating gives CASSPRGLAETNTGELFF. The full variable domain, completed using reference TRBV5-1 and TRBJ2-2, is KAGVTQTPRYLIKTRGQQVTLSCSPISGHRSVSWYQQTPGQGLQFLFEYFSETQRNKGNFPGRFSGRQFSNSRSEMNVSTLELGDSALYLCASSPRGLAETNTGELFFGEGSRLTVL.

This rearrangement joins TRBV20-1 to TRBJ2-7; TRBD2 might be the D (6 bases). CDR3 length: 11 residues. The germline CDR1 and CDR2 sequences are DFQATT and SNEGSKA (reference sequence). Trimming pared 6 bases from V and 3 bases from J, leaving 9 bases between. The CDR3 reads CSAAGGYEQYF. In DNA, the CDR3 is TGCAGTGCAGCCGGGGGCTACGAGCAGTACTTC.

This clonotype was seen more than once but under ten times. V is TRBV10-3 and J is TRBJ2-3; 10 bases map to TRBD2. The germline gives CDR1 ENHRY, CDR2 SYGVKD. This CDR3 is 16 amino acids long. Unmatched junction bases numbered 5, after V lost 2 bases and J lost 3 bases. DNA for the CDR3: TGTGCCATCAGTGAGCCTTTAGCGGGGGGAACAGATACGCAGTATTTT. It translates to CAISEPLAGGTDTQYF.

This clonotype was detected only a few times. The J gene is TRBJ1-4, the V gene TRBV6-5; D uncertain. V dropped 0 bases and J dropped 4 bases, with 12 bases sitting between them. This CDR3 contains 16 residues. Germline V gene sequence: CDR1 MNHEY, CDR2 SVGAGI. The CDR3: CASSYSAPGLNEKLFF. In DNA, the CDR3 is TGTGCCAGCAGTTACTCGGCCCCGGGCCTTAATGAAAAACTGTTTTTT.

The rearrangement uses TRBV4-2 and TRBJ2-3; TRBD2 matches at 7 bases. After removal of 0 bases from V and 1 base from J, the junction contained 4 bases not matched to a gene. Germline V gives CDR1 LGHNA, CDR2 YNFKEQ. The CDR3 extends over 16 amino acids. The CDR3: CASSQDSGVGTDTQYF. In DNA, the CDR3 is TGTGCCAGCAGCCAAGACAGCGGGGTTGGCACAGATACGCAGTATTTT.

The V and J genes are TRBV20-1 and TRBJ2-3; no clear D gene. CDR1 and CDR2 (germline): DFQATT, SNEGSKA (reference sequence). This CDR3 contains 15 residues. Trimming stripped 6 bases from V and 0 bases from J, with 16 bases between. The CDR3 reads CSATMTPTSTDTQYF. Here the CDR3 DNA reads TGCAGTGCCACGATGACTCCGACTAGCACAGATACGCAGTATTTT.